One sample yielded the 14 T cell receptor beta chains listed below, sequenced in a study of OX40 agonist ivuxolimab in advanced cancers. The method behind the library was the immunoSEQ multiplex PCR assay. TCRdb stores this immuneACCESS table with in-frame sequences only. Part of the clones is absent; in the studies checked, under half of the shortfall reflects unresolved V genes, and no reason is known for the rest. The sample table records some 8,000 clones; about 81% of these occur just once. Roughly 15% of the sample is taken by the ten largest. The sample here was CD4+ or CD8+ T cells sorted from blood, taken in a trial of the OX40 agonist ivuxolimab. These receptors were taken from an adult with an advanced solid tumor such as melanoma, head and neck, liver or kidney cancer.

The chain couples TRBV4-3 to TRBJ1-2; no firm D call. Germline loops: CDR1 LGHNA, CDR2 YSLEER. This CDR3 contains 14 residues. Trimming took off 4 bases at V and 4 bases at J, with 13 bases between the two ends. The CDR3 reads CASSPLGNIYGYTF. For the CDR3, the DNA is TGCGCCAGCAGCCCCCTTGGAAACATCTATGGCTACACCTTC.

This chain links TRBV18 with TRBJ2-6, with no clear D. The CDR3 totals 14 residues. Per germline, CDR1 KGHSH and CDR2 LQKENI. With 7 bases removed from V and 0 bases from J, the gap between germline ends came to 7 bases. The CDR3 nucleotides are TGTGCCAGCTTCCAGAGCTCTGGGGCCAACGTCCTGACTTTC. It specifies CASFQSSGANVLTF.

This clone showed up just once. The V gene is TRBV9, the J gene TRBJ2-1; no clear D gene. The germline V gene encodes CDR1 SGDLS and CDR2 YYNGEE. The CDR3 runs to 11 residues. The V and J ends lost 2 bases and 10 bases respectively, with 7 bases between them. In DNA form, the CDR3 reads TGTGCCAGCAGCGTTAACAGAGAGCAGTTCTTC. This codes for CASSVNREQFF.

This clone counts as medium-sized. V is TRBV5-6 and J is TRBJ2-7; D not resolved. V was shortened by 1 base and J by 9 bases, with 8 bases between the two germline ends. Looked up from germline, CDR1 is SGHDT and CDR2 is YYEEEE. This CDR3 has 11 residues. CDR3 sequence reads: CASSLLGRQYF. CDR3 coding DNA: TGTGCCAGCAGCTTGTTAGGACGGCAGTACTTC. The variable domain in full, with the rest retrieved from reference TRBV5-6 and TRBJ2-7, is DAGVTQSPTHLIKTRGQQVTLRCSPKSGHDTVSWYQQALGQGPQFIFQYYEEEERQRGNFPDRFSGHQFPNYSSELNVNALLLGDSALYLCASSLLGRQYFGPGTRLTVT.

This rearrangement joins TRBV27 to TRBJ1-6, with D uncertain. V was cut by 7 bases and J by 7 bases, with 14 bases left in between. This CDR3 is 14 amino acids long. In germline, CDR1 is MNHEY, CDR2 SMNVEV (reference sequence). The CDR3 DNA sequence: TGTGCCAGCAAAGGCACACATAAGAATTCACCCCTCCACTTT. This translates into CASKGTHKNSPLHF.

The rearrangement uses TRBV2 and TRBJ1-1; no reliable D call. The CDR3 is 10 amino acids. V was cut by 6 bases and J by 5 bases, with 4 bases left in between. Looked up from germline, CDR1 is SNHLY and CDR2 is FYNNEI. CDR3 nucleotides: TGTGCCAGCAGCGGAACTGAAGCTTTCTTT. Translated: CASSGTEAFF.

The chain combines TRBV7-6 with TRBJ1-5; D not resolved. Germline CDR1 SGHVS, CDR2 FNYEAQ. V was trimmed by 6 bases and J by 7 bases, leaving 10 bases between them. This CDR3 contains 12 residues. CDR3 bases: TGTGCCAGCAGTTCAGGCGGCCAGCCCCAGCATTTT. Translated, it gives CASSSGGQPQHF.

The chain uses TRBV6-5 and TRBJ1-1; no clear D. Germline loops: CDR1 MNHEY, CDR2 SVGAGI. The V and J ends lost 7 bases and 0 bases respectively, with 12 bases between them. The CDR3 has 14 residues. DNA of the CDR3: TGTGCCAGCACCCCCGGGAGTTTGAACACTGAAGCTTTCTTT. It encodes CASTPGSLNTEAFF.

The chain recombines TRBV5-1 with TRBJ2-7, with TRBD2 as a possible D gene (5 bases). Per germline, CDR1 SGHRS and CDR2 YFSETQ. V was cut by 3 bases and J by 0 bases, with 10 bases left in between. This CDR3 is 14 amino acids long. CDR3 coding DNA: TGCGCCAGCAGCTCTCCGGGGAGCTCCTACGAGCAGTACTTC. As protein: CASSSPGSSYEQYF.

The chain couples TRBV2 to TRBJ2-3; TRBD1 aligns across 8 bases. The CDR3 covers 16 residues. Germline CDR1 SNHLY, CDR2 FYNNEI. J gave up 3 bases and V 4 bases, and 9 bases lay outside the gene matches. The CDR3 loop is CASSAPMGQVTDTQYF. The CDR3 bases are TGTGCCAGCAGTGCGCCTATGGGACAGGTAACAGATACGCAGTATTTT.

The V and J genes are TRBV4-2 and TRBJ1-2; D might be TRBD1 (6 bases). CDR1 is LGHNA, CDR2 YNFKEQ, per germline. Deletions cut 2 bases from V and 2 bases from J, with 9 bases between. The CDR3 covers 14 residues. The CDR3 is CASSQTGSNYGYTF. Written as DNA, the CDR3 is TGTGCCAGCAGCCAAACAGGGTCGAACTATGGCTACACCTTC.

This chain's CDR3 is CASSASSGTGGYGYTF. DNA for the CDR3: TGTGCCAGCAGTGCCTCCTCCGGGACAGGGGGCTATGGCTACACCTTC. This chain joins TRBV6-1 and TRBJ1-2; 11 nucleotides align to TRBD1. This CDR3 region has 16 residues. Germline V CDR1 and CDR2: MNHNS, SASEGT. V lost 4 bases and J lost 4; bases outside the gene matches: 8.

The chain employs TRBV11-3 and TRBJ1-6; 8 positions agree with TRBD1. With 7 bases clipped from V and 7 bases from J, the junction kept 12 bases outside the gene matches. Germline V CDR1 and CDR2: SGHNT, YENEEA. The CDR3 totals 16 residues. The CDR3 coding sequence is TGTGCCAGCAATCCGCCCAGGGGGCGGTTAAATTCACCCCTCCACTTT. This translates into CASNPPRGRLNSPLHF.

The rearrangement joins TRBV19 to TRBJ1-4, with TRBD1 as a possible D gene (5 bases). The CDR3 is made up of 15 amino acids. V was trimmed by 0 bases and J by 11 bases, leaving 16 bases between them. Germline values: CDR1 LNHDA, CDR2 SQIVND (reference sequence). The CDR3 region has the DNA TGTGCCAGTAGTATAGACGGGGCGACCCGTGGGAAACTGTTTTTT. It translates to CASSIDGATRGKLFF.